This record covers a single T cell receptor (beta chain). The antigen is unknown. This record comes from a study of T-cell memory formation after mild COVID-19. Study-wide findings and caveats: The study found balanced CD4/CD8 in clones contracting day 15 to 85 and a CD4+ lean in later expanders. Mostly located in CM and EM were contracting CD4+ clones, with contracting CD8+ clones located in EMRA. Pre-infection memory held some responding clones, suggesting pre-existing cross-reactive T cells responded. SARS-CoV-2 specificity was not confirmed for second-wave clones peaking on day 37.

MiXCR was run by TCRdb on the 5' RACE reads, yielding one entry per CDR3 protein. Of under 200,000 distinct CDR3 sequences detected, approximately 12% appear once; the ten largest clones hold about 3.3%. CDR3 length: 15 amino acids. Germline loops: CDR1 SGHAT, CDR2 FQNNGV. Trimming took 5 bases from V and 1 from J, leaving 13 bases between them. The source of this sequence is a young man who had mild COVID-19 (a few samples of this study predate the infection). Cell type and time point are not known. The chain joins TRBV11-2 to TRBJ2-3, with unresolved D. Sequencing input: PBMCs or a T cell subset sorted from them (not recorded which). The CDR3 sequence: CASSPDMWGTDTQYF. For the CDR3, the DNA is TGTGCCAGCAGCCCGGATATGTGGGGCACAGATACGCAGTATTTT.